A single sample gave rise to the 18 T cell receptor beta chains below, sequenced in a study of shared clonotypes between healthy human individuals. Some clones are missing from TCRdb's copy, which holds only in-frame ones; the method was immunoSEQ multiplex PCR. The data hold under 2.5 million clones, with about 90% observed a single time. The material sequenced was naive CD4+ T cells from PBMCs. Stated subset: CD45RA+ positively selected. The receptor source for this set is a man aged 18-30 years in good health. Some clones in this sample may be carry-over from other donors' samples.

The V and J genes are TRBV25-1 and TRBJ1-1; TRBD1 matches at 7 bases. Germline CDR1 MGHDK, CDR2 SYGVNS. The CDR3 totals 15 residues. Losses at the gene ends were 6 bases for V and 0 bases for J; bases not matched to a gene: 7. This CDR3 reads CASSDIGTVNTEAFF. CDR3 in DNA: TGTGCCAGCAGCGATATCGGGACAGTGAACACTGAAGCTTTCTTT.

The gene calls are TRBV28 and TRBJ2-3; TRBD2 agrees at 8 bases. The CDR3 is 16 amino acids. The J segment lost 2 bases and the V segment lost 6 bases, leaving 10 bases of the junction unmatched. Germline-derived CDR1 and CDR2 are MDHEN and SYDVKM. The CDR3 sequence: CASSLSGGSLTDTQYF. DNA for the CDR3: TGTGCCAGCAGCCTAAGCGGGGGCAGCCTCACAGATACGCAGTATTTT.

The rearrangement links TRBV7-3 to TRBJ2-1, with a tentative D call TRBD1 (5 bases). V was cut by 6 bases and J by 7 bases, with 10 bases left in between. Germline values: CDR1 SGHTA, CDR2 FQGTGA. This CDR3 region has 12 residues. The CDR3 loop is CASSTDRNEQFF. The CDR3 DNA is TGTGCCAGCAGTACTGACAGAAATGAGCAGTTCTTC.

For the CDR3, the DNA is TGTGCCAGCAGCCGCGGAGGAGTCAGCTCCCAAGAGACCCAGTACTTC. Its translation is CASSRGGVSSQETQYF. The chain joins TRBV11-2 to TRBJ2-5; possible D gene TRBD2, 5 bases. The CDR3 contains 16 residues. V shed 5 bases and J shed 1 base, with 17 bases lying between them. The germline V gene has CDR1 SGHAT and CDR2 FQNNGV.

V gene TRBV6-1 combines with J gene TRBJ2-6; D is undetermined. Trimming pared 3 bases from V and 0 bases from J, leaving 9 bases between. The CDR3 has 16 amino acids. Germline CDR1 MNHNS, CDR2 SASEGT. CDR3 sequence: CASSEVEISGANVLTF. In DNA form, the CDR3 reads TGTGCCAGCAGTGAGGTAGAAATCTCTGGGGCCAACGTCCTGACTTTC.

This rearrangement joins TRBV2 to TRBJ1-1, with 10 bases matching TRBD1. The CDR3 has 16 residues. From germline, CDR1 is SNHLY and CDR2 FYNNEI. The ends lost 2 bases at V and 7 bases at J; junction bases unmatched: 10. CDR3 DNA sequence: TGTGCCAGCAGTGAATTCTCCGGGACAGGGGCCGGTGAAGCTTTCTTT. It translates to CASSEFSGTGAGEAFF.

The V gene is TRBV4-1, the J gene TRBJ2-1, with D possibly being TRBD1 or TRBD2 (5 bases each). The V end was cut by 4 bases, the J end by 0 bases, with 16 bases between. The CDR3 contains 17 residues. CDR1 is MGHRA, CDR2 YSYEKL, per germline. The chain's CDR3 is CASSPITGAPSYNEQFF. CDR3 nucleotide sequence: TGCGCCAGCAGCCCGATTACCGGGGCACCCTCCTACAATGAGCAGTTCTTC.

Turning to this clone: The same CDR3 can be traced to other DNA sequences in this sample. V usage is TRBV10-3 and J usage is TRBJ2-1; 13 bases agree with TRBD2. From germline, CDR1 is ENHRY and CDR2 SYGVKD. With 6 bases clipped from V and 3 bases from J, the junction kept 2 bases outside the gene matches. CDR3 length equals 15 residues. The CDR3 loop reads CAIRGTSGDYNEQFF. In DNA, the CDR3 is TGTGCCATCAGGGGGACTAGCGGGGACTACAATGAGCAGTTCTTC.

The CDR3 spells CASSGRHGNTEAFF. In nucleotides, the CDR3 is TGTGCCAGCAGTGGGCGGCACGGGAACACTGAAGCTTTCTTT. This chain links TRBV6-6 with TRBJ1-1; D is unresolved. The CDR3 loop spans 14 amino acids. Germline V CDR1 and CDR2: MNHNY, SVGAGI (reference sequence). Trimming took off 5 bases at V and 1 base at J, with 11 bases between the two ends.

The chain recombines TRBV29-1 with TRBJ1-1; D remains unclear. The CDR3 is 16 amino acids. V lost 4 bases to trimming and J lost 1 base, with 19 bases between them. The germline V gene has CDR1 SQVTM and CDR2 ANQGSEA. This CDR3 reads CSVVPPPGRPNTEAFF. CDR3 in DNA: TGCAGCGTTGTCCCACCACCCGGCAGACCGAACACTGAAGCTTTCTTT.

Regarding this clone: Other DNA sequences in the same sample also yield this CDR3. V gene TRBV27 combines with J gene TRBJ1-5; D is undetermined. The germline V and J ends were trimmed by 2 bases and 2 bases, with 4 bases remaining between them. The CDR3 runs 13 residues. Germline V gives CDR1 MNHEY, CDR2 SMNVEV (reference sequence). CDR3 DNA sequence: TGTGCCAGCAGTTTAAATGGCAATCAGCCCCAGCATTTT. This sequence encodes CASSLNGNQPQHF.

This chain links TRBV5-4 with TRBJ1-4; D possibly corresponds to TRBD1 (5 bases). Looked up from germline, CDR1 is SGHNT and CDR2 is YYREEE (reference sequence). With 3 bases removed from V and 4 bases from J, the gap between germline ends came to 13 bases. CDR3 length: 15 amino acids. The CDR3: CASSSRRDDNEKLFF. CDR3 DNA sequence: TGTGCCAGCAGCTCGAGGCGGGACGATAATGAAAAACTGTTTTTT.

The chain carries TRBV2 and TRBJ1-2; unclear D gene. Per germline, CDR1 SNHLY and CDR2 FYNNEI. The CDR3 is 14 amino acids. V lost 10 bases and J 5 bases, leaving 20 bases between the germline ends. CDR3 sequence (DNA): TGTGCCACCACGGACGCAGGCTCGCGGTATGGCTACACCTTC. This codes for CATTDAGSRYGYTF. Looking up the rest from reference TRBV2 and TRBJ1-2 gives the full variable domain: EPEVTQTPSHQVTQMGQEVILRCVPISNHLYFYWYRQILGQKVEFLVSFYNNEISEKSEIFDDQFSVERPDGSNFTLKIRSTKLEDSAMYFCATTDAGSRYGYTFGSGTRLTVV.

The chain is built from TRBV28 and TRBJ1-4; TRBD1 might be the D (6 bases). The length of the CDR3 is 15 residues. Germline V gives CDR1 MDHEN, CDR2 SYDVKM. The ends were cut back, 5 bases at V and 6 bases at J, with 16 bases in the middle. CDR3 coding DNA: TGTGCCAGCAGTACCAGCAGGGGCTGGGATGAAAAACTGTTTTTT. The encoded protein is CASSTSRGWDEKLFF.

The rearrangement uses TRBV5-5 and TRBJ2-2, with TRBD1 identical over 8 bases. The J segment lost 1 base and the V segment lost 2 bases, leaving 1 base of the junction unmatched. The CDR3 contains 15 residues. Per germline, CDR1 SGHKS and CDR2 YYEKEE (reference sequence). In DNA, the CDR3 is TGTGCCAGCAGCTTCGGGACAGGGAACACCGGGGAGCTGTTTTTT. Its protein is CASSFGTGNTGELFF.

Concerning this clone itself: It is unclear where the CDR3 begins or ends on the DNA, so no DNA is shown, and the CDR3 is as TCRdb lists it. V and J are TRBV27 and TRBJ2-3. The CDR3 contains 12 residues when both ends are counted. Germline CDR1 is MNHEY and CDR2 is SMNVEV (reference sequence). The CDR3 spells CASSILGYTQYF.

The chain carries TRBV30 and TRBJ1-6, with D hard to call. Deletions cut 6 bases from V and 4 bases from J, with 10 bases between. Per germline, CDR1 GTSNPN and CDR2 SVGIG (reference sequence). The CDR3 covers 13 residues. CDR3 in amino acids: CACHGQYNSPLHF. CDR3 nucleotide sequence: TGTGCCTGCCACGGGCAGTATAATTCACCCCTCCACTTT.

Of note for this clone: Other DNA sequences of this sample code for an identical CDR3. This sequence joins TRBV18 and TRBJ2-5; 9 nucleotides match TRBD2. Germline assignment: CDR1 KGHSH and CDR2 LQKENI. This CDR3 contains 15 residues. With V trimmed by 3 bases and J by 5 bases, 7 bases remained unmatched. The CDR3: CASSPLAGVGETQYF. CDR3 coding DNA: TGTGCCAGCTCACCCTTAGCGGGAGTTGGTGAGACCCAGTACTTC.